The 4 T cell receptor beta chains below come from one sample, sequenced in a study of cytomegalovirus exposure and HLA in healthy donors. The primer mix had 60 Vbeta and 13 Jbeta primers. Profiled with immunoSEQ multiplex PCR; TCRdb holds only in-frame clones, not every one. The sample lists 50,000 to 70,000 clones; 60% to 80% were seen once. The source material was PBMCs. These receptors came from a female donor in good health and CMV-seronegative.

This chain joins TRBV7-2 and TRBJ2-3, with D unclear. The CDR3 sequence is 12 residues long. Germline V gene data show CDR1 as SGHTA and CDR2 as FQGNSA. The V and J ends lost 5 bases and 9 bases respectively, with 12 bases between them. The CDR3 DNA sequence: TGTGCCAGCAGCCCCTCCAGTGTGACGCAGTATTTT. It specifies CASSPSSVTQYF.

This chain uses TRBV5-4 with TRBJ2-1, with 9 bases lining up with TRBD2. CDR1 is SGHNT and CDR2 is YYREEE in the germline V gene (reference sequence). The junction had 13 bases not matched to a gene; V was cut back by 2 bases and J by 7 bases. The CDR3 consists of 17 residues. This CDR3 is CASSFSIGGRGGNEQFF. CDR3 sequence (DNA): TGTGCCAGCAGCTTCTCTATTGGCGGGAGGGGGGGTAATGAGCAGTTCTTC.

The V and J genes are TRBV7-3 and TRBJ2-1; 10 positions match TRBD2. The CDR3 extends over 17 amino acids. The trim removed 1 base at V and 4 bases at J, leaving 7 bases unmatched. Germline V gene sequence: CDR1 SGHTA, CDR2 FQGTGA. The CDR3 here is CASSLMGLATRYNEQFF. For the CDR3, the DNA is TGTGCCAGCAGCTTAATGGGACTAGCGACTCGATACAATGAGCAGTTCTTC.

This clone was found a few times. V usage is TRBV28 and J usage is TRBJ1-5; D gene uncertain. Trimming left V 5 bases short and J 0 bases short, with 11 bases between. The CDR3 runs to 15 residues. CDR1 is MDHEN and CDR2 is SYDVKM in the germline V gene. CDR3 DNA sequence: TGTGCCAGCAGTATTCCAGGTTATAGCAATCAGCCCCAGCATTTT. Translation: CASSIPGYSNQPQHF.